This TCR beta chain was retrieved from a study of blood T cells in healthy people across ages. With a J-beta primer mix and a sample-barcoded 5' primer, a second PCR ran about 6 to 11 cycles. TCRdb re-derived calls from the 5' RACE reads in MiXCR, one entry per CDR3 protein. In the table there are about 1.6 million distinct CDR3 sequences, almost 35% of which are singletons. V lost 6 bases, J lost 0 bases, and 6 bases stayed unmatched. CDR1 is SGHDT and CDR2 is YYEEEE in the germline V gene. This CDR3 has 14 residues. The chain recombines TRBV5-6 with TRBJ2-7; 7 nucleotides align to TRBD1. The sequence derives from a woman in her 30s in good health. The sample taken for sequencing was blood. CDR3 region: CASTAGTVSYEQYF. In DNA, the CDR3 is TGTGCCAGCACCGCCGGGACAGTCTCCTACGAGCAGTACTTC.